This T cell receptor beta chain emerged from a study of cytomegalovirus exposure and HLA in healthy donors. The length of the CDR3 is 14 residues. V was trimmed by 4 bases and J by 2 bases, leaving 10 bases between them. From germline, CDR1 is SNHLY and CDR2 FYNNEI. Repertoires were generated with immunoSEQ multiplex PCR, while TCRdb's copy carries only in-frame clones and drops some. The data show about 130,000 clones, about nine tenths seen once. What was sequenced was PBMCs. V and J are TRBV2 and TRBJ2-3; a weak D match, TRBD2 (5 bases). This clonotype was sampled from a woman under 30 in good health and CMV-seronegative. CDR3 residues: CASSVEGPTDTQYF. In nucleotides, the CDR3 is TGTGCCAGCAGTGTCGAGGGCCCCACAGATACGCAGTATTTT. Combining the CDR3 with reference TRBV2 and TRBJ2-3 gives the whole variable domain EPEVTQTPSHQVTQMGQEVILRCVPISNHLYFYWYRQILGQKVEFLVSFYNNEISEKSEIFDDQFSVERPDGSNFTLKIRSTKLEDSAMYFCASSVEGPTDTQYFGPGTRLTVL.